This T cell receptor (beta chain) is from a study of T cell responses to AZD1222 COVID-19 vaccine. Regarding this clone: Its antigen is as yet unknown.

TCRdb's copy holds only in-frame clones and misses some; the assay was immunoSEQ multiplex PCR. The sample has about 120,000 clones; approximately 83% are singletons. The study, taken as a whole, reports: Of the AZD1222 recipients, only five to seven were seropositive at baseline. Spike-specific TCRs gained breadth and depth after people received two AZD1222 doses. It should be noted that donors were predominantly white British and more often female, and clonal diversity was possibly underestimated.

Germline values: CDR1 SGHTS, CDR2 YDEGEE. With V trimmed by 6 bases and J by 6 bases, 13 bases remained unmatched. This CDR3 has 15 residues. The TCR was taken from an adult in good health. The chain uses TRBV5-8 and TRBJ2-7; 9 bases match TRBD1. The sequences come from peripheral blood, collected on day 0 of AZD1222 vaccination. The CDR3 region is CASNQPGQGSGEQYF. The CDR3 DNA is TGTGCCAGCAACCAACCGGGACAGGGATCCGGCGAGCAGTACTTC.